A single sample is the source of the 6 T cell receptor beta chains below, sequenced in a study of human T cells and chemical hapten exposure. Time point specified: patch test 1, 2 weeks after DPC sensitization. Sample treatment: therapeutic diphenylcyclopropenone sensitization with weekly scalp DPC. Each CDR3 protein is one row after TCRdb ran MiXCR on the RACE reads. The table has around 120,000 distinct CDR3 sequences, roughly 13% seen once; the top ten hold around 0.99%. The sample in question was whole blood, obtained in connection with sensitization to the hapten diphenylcyclopropenone (DPC). All receptors derive from a man aged 18 to 29 with alopecia areata. Some clones in this sample may be carry-over from other donors' samples.

This sequence joins TRBV27 and TRBJ2-1, with D possibly matching TRBD2 (5 bases). CDR1 is MNHEY and CDR2 is SMNVEV in the germline V gene (reference sequence). V was pared by 7 bases and J by 7 bases, with 8 bases between. The CDR3 contains 11 residues. CDR3 amino acids: CASNSGNEQFF. The CDR3 nucleotides read TGTGCCAGCAATTCGGGGAATGAGCAGTTCTTC.

The chain uses TRBV6-2 or TRBV6-3 and TRBJ2-3, with 10 bases matching TRBD2. The CDR3 contains 15 residues. CDR1 and CDR2 (germline): MNHEY, SVGEGT. J gave up 5 bases and V 2 bases, and 4 bases lay outside the gene matches. CDR3 nucleotides: TGTGCCAGCAGTTACACTAGCGGGGATGAAGATACGCAGTATTTT. Translation: CASSYTSGDEDTQYF.

This clonotype has ten or more counts. The chain couples TRBV15 to TRBJ1-3; the D gene is possibly TRBD1 (6 bases). V was cut by 2 bases and J by 5 bases, with 13 bases left in between. This CDR3 region has 15 residues. Germline V gives CDR1 LNHNV, CDR2 YYDKDF (reference sequence). CDR3 sequence: CATSRKGDGRNTIYF. CDR3 in DNA: TGTGCCACCAGCAGAAAGGGGGACGGACGAAACACCATATATTTT.

The rearrangement uses TRBV6-2 or TRBV6-3 and TRBJ1-1; TRBD1 aligns across 10 bases. The trim removed 6 bases at V and 1 base at J, leaving 2 bases unmatched. The CDR3 is made up of 14 amino acids. Germline V gene lookup returns CDR1 MNHEY and CDR2 SVGEGT. This chain's CDR3 is CASRRQGANTEAFF. DNA for the CDR3: TGTGCCAGCAGGAGACAGGGGGCGAACACTGAAGCTTTCTTT.

This chain joins TRBV4-3 and TRBJ2-7; 7 bases fit TRBD2. Germline assignment: CDR1 LGHNA and CDR2 YSLEER. This CDR3 is 16 amino acids long. V trimming: 4 bases; J trimming: 0 bases; junction bases outside the gene matches: 9. The CDR3 here is CASSRSPGEGSYEQYF. In DNA form, the CDR3 reads TGCGCCAGCAGCCGGTCCCCGGGGGAGGGCTCCTACGAGCAGTACTTC.

The chain links TRBV20-1 to TRBJ2-1; 10 bases align to TRBD2. The CDR3 covers 16 residues. Germline-derived CDR1 and CDR2 are DFQATT and SNEGSKA (reference sequence). The V gene end was trimmed by 0 bases and the J gene end by 0 bases; junction bases not matched to a gene: 2. CDR3 in amino acids: CSARDGLAASYNEQFF. The CDR3 DNA follows: TGCAGTGCTAGAGATGGACTAGCGGCCTCCTACAATGAGCAGTTCTTC.